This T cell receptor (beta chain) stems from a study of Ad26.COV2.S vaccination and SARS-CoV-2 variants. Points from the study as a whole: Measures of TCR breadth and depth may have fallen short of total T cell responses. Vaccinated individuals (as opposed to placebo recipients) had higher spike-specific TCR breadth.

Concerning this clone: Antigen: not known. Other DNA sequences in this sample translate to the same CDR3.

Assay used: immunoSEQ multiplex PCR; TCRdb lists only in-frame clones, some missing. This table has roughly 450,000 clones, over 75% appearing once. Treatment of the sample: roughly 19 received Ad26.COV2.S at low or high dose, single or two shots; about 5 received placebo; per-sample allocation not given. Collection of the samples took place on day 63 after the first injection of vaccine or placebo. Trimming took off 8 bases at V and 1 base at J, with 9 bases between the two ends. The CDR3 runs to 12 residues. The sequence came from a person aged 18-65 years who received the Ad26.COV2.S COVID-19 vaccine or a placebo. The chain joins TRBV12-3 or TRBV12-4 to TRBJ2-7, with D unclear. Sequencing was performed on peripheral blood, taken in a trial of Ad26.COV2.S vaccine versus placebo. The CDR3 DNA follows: TGTGCCAGCTCCTTGGGGTCCTACGAGCAGTACTTC. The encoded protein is CASSLGSYEQYF.